The 29 T cell receptor beta chains below all came from one sample that was sequenced in a study of identical twins. TCRdb re-called the 5' RACE reads with MiXCR, one entry per CDR3 protein. The sample has around 1.7 million distinct CDR3 sequences, around 29% seen once. The sequencing input was cord blood. The receptors here all came from a newborn girl in good health.

This clonotype was counted between two and nine times. The J gene is TRBJ2-5, the V gene TRBV20-1; 7 bases are shared with TRBD2. This CDR3 region has 15 residues. Trimming at V came to 2 bases and at J to 2 bases, leaving 8 bases not matched to a gene. Germline V lookup: CDR1 DFQATT, CDR2 SNEGSKA (reference sequence). CDR3 nucleotides: TGCAGTGCTAGACCACCGGGACTAAGGCAAGAGACCCAGTACTTC. Translated: CSARPPGLRQETQYF.

V is TRBV7-9 and J is TRBJ1-2; TRBD1 is a possible D gene (5 bases). From germline, CDR1 is SEHNR and CDR2 FQNEAQ (reference sequence). V lost 8 bases to trimming and J lost 11 bases, with 27 bases between them. The CDR3 sequence is 15 residues long. The CDR3 nucleotides are TGTGCCAGCGGGGCCGGTTTCAGTGGGCCCATTGGATACACCTTC. Residues: CASGAGFSGPIGYTF.

The chain links TRBV4-2 to TRBJ1-1; D gene ambiguous. V gave up 0 bases and J gave up 1 base, with 9 bases separating them. Germline V gene data show CDR1 as LGHNA and CDR2 as YNFKEQ. The CDR3 is 15 amino acids. The CDR3: CASSQEASQNTEAFF. CDR3 coding DNA: TGTGCCAGCAGCCAAGAGGCGAGCCAGAACACTGAAGCTTTCTTT.

The V and J genes are TRBV10-3 and TRBJ1-4, with D unclear. This CDR3 spans 15 amino acids. V lost 2 bases, J lost 2 bases, and 9 bases lay in between. Germline-derived CDR1 and CDR2 are ENHRY and SYGVKD. CDR3 sequence reads: CAISEGERTNEKLFF. CDR3 in DNA: TGTGCCATCAGTGAGGGGGAGCGGACTAATGAAAAACTGTTTTTT.

This clonotype showed up just a few times. This chain links TRBV4-1 with TRBJ1-1, with D perhaps TRBD1 (5 bases). The CDR3 extends over 15 amino acids. Trimming left V 2 bases short and J 1 base short, with 11 bases between. Per germline, CDR1 MGHRA and CDR2 YSYEKL. The CDR3: CASSQPRVANTEAFF. The CDR3 coding sequence is TGCGCCAGCAGCCAACCCAGGGTCGCGAACACTGAAGCTTTCTTT.

There are a few counts of this clonotype. V is TRBV5-1 and J is TRBJ1-1, with TRBD1 as a possible D gene (5 bases). This CDR3 region has 20 residues. CDR1 is SGHRS and CDR2 is YFSETQ in the germline V gene. V lost 2 bases, J lost 1 base, and 27 bases lay in between. In DNA form, the CDR3 reads TGCGCCAGCAGCTTAACGGTGGGGTCAGGGCCCTTGTCTCGGAACACTGAAGCTTTCTTT. Its translation is CASSLTVGSGPLSRNTEAFF.

The table lists this clonotype with a few counts. The V and J genes are TRBV30 and TRBJ2-3; 13 nucleotides align to TRBD2. The CDR3 loop spans 14 amino acids. CDR1 GTSNPN and CDR2 SVGIG come from the germline V gene (reference sequence). The J segment lost 3 bases and the V segment lost 3 bases, leaving 0 bases of the junction unmatched. CDR3 residues: CAWRLAGGTDTQYF. CDR3 in DNA: TGTGCCTGGAGACTAGCGGGGGGGACAGATACGCAGTATTTT.

J is TRBJ2-7 and V is TRBV5-1, with 10 bases matching TRBD2. The CDR3 runs to 16 residues. Germline assignment: CDR1 SGHRS and CDR2 YFSETQ. V lost 5 bases to trimming and J lost 3 bases; unmatched junction nucleotides: 11. The CDR3 protein is CASSPLRRTSGYEQYF. As DNA, the CDR3 is TGCGCCAGCAGTCCTCTTCGGAGGACTAGCGGCTACGAGCAGTACTTC.

This clonotype has only a few counts. The chain links TRBV7-2 to TRBJ1-2; perhaps TRBD1 as D (6 bases). V was clipped by 5 bases and J by 3 bases, with 13 bases between them. From germline, CDR1 is SGHTA and CDR2 FQGNSA. The CDR3 sequence is 14 residues long. CDR3 in amino acids: CASSPETGDYGYTF. Here the CDR3 DNA reads TGTGCCAGCAGCCCAGAGACAGGCGACTATGGCTACACCTTC.

The genes are TRBV6-5 and TRBJ1-2; 8 nucleotides agree with TRBD1. Losses at the gene ends were 8 bases for V and 13 bases for J; bases not matched to a gene: 12. The germline V gene has CDR1 MNHEY and CDR2 SVGAGI. The CDR3 extends over 12 amino acids. CDR3 nucleotides: TGTGCCAGCTCCGGAATGGGCAGGGGGCCCACCTTC. It translates to CASSGMGRGPTF.

Regarding this clonotype: One end of the junction varies from germline; a read error may be responsible. The rearrangement joins TRBV7-2 to TRBJ1-2; D is uncertain. The germline CDR1 and CDR2 sequences are SGHTA and FQGNSA. The CDR3 contains 14 residues. The CDR3 region is CASSLGVVDYDYTF. In nucleotides, the CDR3 is TGTGCCAGCAGCTTAGGGGTGGTAGACTATGACTACACCTTC.

The gene calls are TRBV14 and TRBJ2-3; D is undetermined. The CDR3 is 15 residues long. Per germline, CDR1 SGHDN and CDR2 FVKESK. Trimming took off 2 bases at V and 1 base at J, with 10 bases between the two ends. In DNA form, the CDR3 reads TGTGCCAGCAGCCAACTAGGGTCTCGCACAGATACGCAGTATTTT. This gives the protein CASSQLGSRTDTQYF.

Note on this clonotype: The junction departs from germline at one end; a sequencing error may be responsible. This rearrangement joins TRBV19 to TRBJ2-3, with D possibly TRBD1 on 5 matching bases. Germline CDR1 LNHDA, CDR2 SQIVND (reference sequence). This CDR3 region has 15 residues. The CDR3 nucleotides are TGTGCCAGTAACCGTAGGGGTGGGATTGCAGATGCGCAGTATTTT. Its translation: CASNRRGGIADAQYF.

Concerning this clonotype: Compared with germline, one end of the junction differs, possibly owing to a read error. The chain combines TRBV10-3 with TRBJ2-7; 7 positions match TRBD1. Germline CDR1 and CDR2: ENHRY and SYGVKD. This CDR3 comprises 14 residues. DNA for the CDR3: TGTGCCATCATTGAGTCGGGGACAGCCTACGAGCAGTACTTC. This encodes CAIIESGTAYEQYF.

In its sample, this clonotype was seen a few times. This sequence joins TRBV20-1 and TRBJ1-2; D is uncertain. Trimming took off 3 bases at V and 4 bases at J, with 15 bases between the two ends. The CDR3 runs to 14 residues. CDR1 is DFQATT, CDR2 SNEGSKA, per germline (reference sequence). CDR3 nucleotide sequence: TGCAGTGCTAGGCCACGGACCGCCGTCTATGGCTACACCTTC. As protein: CSARPRTAVYGYTF.

The chain couples TRBV18 to TRBJ2-7; D is undetermined. Trimming shortened V by 4 bases and J by 9 bases, and 16 bases separated the two germline ends. From germline, CDR1 is KGHSH and CDR2 LQKENI. The CDR3 spans 13 residues. The CDR3 DNA follows: TGTGCCAGCTCACTCGGTAGCCCCCTGGGGCAGTACTTC. Its protein product is CASSLGSPLGQYF.

This clonotype appeared a few times. This chain links TRBV12-3 or TRBV12-4 with TRBJ2-7, with D perhaps TRBD1 (6 bases). Deletions cut 5 bases from V and 2 bases from J, with 22 bases between. This CDR3 is 17 amino acids long. The DNA of the CDR3 is TGTGCCAGCAGTCCTAACCCCACAGGGTCTTACCCCTACGAGCAGTACTTC. It translates to CASSPNPTGSYPYEQYF.

This clonotype was observed a handful of times. The V call is TRBV5-1, the J call TRBJ2-3; TRBD2 aligns across 9 bases. Germline V gene lookup returns CDR1 SGHRS and CDR2 YFSETQ. CDR3 length: 16 amino acids. With V trimmed by 0 bases and J by 4 bases, 6 bases remained unmatched. The CDR3 is CASSLEVAGAADTQYF. The CDR3 nucleotides are TGCGCCAGCAGCTTGGAGGTAGCGGGAGCTGCAGATACGCAGTATTTT.

This chain uses TRBV5-1 with TRBJ2-7, with D possibly TRBD2 on 5 matching bases. The better agreement between TRBJ2-5 and the DNA end casts doubt on the J call. From germline, CDR1 is SGHRS and CDR2 YFSETQ. The CDR3 is 14 residues long. The CDR3 loop reads CASSFPGRRETQYF. As DNA, the CDR3 is TGCGCCAGCAGCTTCCCCGGCAGGAGGGAGACCCAGTACTTC.

This chain links TRBV4-1 with TRBJ2-3, with 8 bases identical to TRBD2. CDR1 is MGHRA, CDR2 YSYEKL, per germline. With V trimmed by 0 bases and J by 4 bases, 21 bases remained unmatched. The CDR3 is 21 residues long. CDR3 in amino acids: CASSQDSGWDLAGGGSDTQYF. CDR3 sequence (DNA): TGCGCCAGCAGCCAAGATAGTGGTTGGGACCTAGCGGGCGGGGGGTCAGATACGCAGTATTTT.

The J gene is TRBJ2-5, the V gene TRBV3-1; D might be TRBD2 (6 bases). The CDR3 totals 13 residues. V was shortened by 3 bases and J by 11 bases, with 16 bases between the two germline ends. CDR1 and CDR2 from the germline V gene are LGHDT and YNNKEL (reference sequence). The CDR3 sequence: CASSQGDFRSQYF. The CDR3 bases are TGTGCCAGCAGCCAGGGGGACTTCAGGTCTCAGTACTTC.

In this sample, this clonotype turned up a few times. The chain is built from TRBV6-6 and TRBJ2-3; D gene unclear. In germline, CDR1 is MNHNY, CDR2 SVGAGI (reference sequence). CDR3 length: 15 amino acids. V was cut by 4 bases and J by 0 bases, with 11 bases left in between. The DNA for the CDR3 is TGTGCCAGCAGTTTTCCAGTGGCTAGCACAGATACGCAGTATTTT. This encodes CASSFPVASTDTQYF.

The J gene is TRBJ2-3, the V gene TRBV4-2, with D tentatively TRBD1 (6 bases). From germline, CDR1 is LGHNA and CDR2 YNFKEQ. The V end lost 4 bases, the J end lost 2 bases, and 19 bases lay between the germline ends. The CDR3 sequence is 17 residues long. The CDR3 bases are TGTGCCAGCAGCCGGCCAACAGGGCAAGGACACACAGATACGCAGTATTTT. Its protein product is CASSRPTGQGHTDTQYF.

Of note for this clonotype: The junction differs from germline at one of its ends, possibly a read error. This chain connects TRBV13 to TRBJ2-7, with 8 positions matching TRBD2. Germline V CDR1 and CDR2: PRHDT, FYEKMQ (reference sequence). The CDR3 has 15 amino acids. In DNA, the CDR3 is TGTGCCGGCAGCTTGAGGCTAGCGGGCTACTACGAGCAGTACTTC. Translating gives CAGSLRLAGYYEQYF.

For this clonotype: Just one base apart from a much larger clone, this may be a read error. The rearrangement joins TRBV14 to TRBJ1-1; D unclear. Deletions cut 0 bases from V and 3 bases from J, with 5 bases between. This CDR3 is 13 amino acids long. Germline loops: CDR1 SGHDN, CDR2 FVKESK. CDR3 protein: CASSQEVDTEAFF. CDR3 sequence (DNA): TGTGCCAGCAGCCAAGAGGTTGACACTGAAGCTTTCTTT.

There are a few counts of this clonotype. DNA for the CDR3: TGTGCCAGCAGGCGTAGCGGAACTAGCACAGATACGCAGTATTTT. Translation gives CASRRSGTSTDTQYF. The chain carries TRBV7-9 and TRBJ2-3; weak D call: TRBD2 (6 bases). Germline V gene data show CDR1 as SEHNR and CDR2 as FQNEAQ (reference sequence). The CDR3 is 15 residues long. Trimming took 6 bases from V and 0 from J, leaving 13 bases between them. Drawing the rest from reference TRBV7-9 and TRBJ2-3, the complete variable domain is DTGVSQNPRHKITKRGQNVTFRCDPISEHNRLYWYRQTLGQGPEFLTYFQNEAQLEKSRLLSDRFSAERPKGSFSTLEIQRTEQGDSAMYLCASRRSGTSTDTQYFGPGTRLTVL.

The chain is built from TRBV11-1 and TRBJ1-1, with TRBD1 matching over 10 bases. Germline V gives CDR1 SGHAT, CDR2 FQDESV (reference sequence). Unmatched junction bases numbered 12, after V lost 5 bases and J lost 6 bases. CDR3 size: 16 residues. CDR3 DNA sequence: TGTGCCAGCAGCATTCGACAGGGGGCGCGAAAAGCTGAAGCTTTCTTT. Protein product: CASSIRQGARKAEAFF.

V gene TRBV15 combines with J gene TRBJ1-5, with 9 bases matching TRBD1. Trimming took 0 bases from V and 7 from J; bases not matched to a gene: 7. CDR1 is LNHNV and CDR2 is YYDKDF in the germline V gene (reference sequence). This CDR3 has 16 amino acids. This chain's CDR3 is CATSREGGTGWQPQHF. The CDR3 nucleotides read TGTGCCACCAGCAGAGAAGGGGGGACAGGGTGGCAGCCCCAGCATTTT.

This clonotype was counted only a few times. The V gene is TRBV2, the J gene TRBJ2-5; possible D gene TRBD1, 5 bases. This CDR3 is built from 14 residues. The ends were cut back, 2 bases at V and 3 bases at J, with 10 bases in the middle. The germline gives CDR1 SNHLY, CDR2 FYNNEI. For the CDR3, the DNA is TGTGCCAGCAGTGAATCTTGGACAAAAGAGACCCAGTACTTC. Its translation is CASSESWTKETQYF.